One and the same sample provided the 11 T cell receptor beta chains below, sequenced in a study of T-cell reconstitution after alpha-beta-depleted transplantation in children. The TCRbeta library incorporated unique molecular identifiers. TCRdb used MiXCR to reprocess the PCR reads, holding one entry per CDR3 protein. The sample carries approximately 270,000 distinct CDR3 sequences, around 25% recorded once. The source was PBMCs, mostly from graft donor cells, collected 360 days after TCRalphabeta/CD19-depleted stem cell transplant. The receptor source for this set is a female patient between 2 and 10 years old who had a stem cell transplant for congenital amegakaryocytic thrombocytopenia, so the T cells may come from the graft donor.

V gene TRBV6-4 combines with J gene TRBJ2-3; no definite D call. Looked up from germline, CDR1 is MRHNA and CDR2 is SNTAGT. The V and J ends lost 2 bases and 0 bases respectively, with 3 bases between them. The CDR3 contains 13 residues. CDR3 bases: TGTGCCAGCAGTGACGAAAGCACAGATACGCAGTATTTT. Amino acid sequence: CASSDESTDTQYF.

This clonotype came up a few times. The CDR3 DNA reads TGCGCCAGCAGCTTGGGCGACAATCGGTTCGAATTGGATGAAAAACTGTTTTTT. This encodes CASSLGDNRFELDEKLFF. V and J are TRBV5-1 and TRBJ1-4; D uncertain. CDR3 length: 18 amino acids. CDR1 and CDR2 (germline): SGHRS, YFSETQ. The ends were cut back, 0 bases at V and 6 bases at J, with 21 bases in the middle.

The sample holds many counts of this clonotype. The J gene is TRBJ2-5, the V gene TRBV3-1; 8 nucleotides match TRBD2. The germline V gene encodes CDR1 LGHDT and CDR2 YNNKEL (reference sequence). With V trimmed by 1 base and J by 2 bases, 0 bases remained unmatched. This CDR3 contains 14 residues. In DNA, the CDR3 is TGTGCCAGCAGCCAAGCGGGGGGGCAAGAGACCCAGTACTTC. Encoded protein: CASSQAGGQETQYF.

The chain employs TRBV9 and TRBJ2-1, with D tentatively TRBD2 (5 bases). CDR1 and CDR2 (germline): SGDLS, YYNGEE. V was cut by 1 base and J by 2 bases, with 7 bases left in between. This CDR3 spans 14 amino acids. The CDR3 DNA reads TGTGCCAGCAGCGTAACGGGAACCTACAATGAGCAGTTCTTC. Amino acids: CASSVTGTYNEQFF.

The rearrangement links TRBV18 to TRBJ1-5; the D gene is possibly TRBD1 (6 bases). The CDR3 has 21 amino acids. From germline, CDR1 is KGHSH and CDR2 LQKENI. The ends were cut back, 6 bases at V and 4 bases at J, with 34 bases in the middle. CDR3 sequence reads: CASSPTDSPGAIDVPNQPQHF. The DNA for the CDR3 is TGTGCCAGCTCCCCGACCGACTCCCCAGGGGCAATTGATGTACCAAATCAGCCCCAGCATTTT.

The DNA for the CDR3 is TGCGCCAGCAGCAGGTGGGACATGGACATTCAGTACTTC. It encodes CASSRWDMDIQYF. The chain combines TRBV5-1 with TRBJ2-4; TRBD1 is a possible D gene (6 bases). The CDR3 is 13 amino acids. Germline V CDR1 and CDR2: SGHRS, YFSETQ. Between the trimmed V and J ends, which lost 4 bases and 8 bases, there was a span of 13 bases.

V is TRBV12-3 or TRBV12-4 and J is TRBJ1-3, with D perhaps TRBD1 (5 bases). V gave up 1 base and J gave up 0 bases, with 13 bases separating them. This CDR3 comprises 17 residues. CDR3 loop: CASSLGGTSHSGNTIYF. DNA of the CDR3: TGTGCCAGCAGTTTAGGGGGGACCTCTCACTCTGGAAACACCATATATTTT.

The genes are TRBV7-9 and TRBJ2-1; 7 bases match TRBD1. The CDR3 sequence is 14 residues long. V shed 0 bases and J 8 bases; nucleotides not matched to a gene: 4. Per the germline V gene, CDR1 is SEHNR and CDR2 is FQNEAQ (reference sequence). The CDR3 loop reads CASSLATGFDEQFF. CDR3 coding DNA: TGTGCCAGCAGCTTAGCGACAGGGTTCGATGAGCAGTTCTTC.

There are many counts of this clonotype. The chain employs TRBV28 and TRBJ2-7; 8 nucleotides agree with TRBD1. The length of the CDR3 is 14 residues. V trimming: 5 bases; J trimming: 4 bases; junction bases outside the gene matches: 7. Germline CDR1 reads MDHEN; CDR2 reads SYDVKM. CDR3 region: CASSRPGGSYEQYF. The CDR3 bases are TGTGCCAGCAGTAGACCAGGGGGCTCGTACGAGCAGTACTTC.

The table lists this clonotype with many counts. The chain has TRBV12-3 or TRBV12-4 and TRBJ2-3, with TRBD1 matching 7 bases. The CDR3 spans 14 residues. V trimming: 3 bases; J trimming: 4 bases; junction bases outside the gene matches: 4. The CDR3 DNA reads TGTGCCAGCAGTTTGACAGGGAATTCAGATACGCAGTATTTT. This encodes CASSLTGNSDTQYF.

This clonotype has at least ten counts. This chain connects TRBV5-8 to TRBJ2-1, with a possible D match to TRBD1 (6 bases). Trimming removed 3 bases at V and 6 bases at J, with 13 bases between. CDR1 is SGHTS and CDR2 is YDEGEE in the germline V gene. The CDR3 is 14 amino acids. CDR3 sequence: CASSSEQGFNEQFF. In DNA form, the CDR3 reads TGTGCCAGCAGCTCGGAACAGGGATTCAATGAGCAGTTCTTC.